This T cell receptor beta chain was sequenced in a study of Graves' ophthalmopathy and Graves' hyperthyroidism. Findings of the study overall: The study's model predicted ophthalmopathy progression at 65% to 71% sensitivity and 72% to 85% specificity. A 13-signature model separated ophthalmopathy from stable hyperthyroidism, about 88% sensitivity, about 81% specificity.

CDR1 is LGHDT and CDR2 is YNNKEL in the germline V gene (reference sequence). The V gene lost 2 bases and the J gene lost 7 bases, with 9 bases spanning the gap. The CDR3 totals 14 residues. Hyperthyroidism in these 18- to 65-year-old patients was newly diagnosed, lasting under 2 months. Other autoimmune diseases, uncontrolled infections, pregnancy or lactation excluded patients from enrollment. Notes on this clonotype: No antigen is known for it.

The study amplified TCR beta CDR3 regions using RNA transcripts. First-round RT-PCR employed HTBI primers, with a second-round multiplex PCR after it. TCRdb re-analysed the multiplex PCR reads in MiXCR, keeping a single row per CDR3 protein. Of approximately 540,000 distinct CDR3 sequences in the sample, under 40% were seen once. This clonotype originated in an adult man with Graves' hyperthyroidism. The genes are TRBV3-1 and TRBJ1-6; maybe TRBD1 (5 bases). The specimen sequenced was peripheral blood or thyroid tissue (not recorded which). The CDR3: CASSQLGGNSPLHF. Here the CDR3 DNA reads TGTGCCAGCAGCCAACTCGGGGGGAATTCACCCCTCCACTTT.